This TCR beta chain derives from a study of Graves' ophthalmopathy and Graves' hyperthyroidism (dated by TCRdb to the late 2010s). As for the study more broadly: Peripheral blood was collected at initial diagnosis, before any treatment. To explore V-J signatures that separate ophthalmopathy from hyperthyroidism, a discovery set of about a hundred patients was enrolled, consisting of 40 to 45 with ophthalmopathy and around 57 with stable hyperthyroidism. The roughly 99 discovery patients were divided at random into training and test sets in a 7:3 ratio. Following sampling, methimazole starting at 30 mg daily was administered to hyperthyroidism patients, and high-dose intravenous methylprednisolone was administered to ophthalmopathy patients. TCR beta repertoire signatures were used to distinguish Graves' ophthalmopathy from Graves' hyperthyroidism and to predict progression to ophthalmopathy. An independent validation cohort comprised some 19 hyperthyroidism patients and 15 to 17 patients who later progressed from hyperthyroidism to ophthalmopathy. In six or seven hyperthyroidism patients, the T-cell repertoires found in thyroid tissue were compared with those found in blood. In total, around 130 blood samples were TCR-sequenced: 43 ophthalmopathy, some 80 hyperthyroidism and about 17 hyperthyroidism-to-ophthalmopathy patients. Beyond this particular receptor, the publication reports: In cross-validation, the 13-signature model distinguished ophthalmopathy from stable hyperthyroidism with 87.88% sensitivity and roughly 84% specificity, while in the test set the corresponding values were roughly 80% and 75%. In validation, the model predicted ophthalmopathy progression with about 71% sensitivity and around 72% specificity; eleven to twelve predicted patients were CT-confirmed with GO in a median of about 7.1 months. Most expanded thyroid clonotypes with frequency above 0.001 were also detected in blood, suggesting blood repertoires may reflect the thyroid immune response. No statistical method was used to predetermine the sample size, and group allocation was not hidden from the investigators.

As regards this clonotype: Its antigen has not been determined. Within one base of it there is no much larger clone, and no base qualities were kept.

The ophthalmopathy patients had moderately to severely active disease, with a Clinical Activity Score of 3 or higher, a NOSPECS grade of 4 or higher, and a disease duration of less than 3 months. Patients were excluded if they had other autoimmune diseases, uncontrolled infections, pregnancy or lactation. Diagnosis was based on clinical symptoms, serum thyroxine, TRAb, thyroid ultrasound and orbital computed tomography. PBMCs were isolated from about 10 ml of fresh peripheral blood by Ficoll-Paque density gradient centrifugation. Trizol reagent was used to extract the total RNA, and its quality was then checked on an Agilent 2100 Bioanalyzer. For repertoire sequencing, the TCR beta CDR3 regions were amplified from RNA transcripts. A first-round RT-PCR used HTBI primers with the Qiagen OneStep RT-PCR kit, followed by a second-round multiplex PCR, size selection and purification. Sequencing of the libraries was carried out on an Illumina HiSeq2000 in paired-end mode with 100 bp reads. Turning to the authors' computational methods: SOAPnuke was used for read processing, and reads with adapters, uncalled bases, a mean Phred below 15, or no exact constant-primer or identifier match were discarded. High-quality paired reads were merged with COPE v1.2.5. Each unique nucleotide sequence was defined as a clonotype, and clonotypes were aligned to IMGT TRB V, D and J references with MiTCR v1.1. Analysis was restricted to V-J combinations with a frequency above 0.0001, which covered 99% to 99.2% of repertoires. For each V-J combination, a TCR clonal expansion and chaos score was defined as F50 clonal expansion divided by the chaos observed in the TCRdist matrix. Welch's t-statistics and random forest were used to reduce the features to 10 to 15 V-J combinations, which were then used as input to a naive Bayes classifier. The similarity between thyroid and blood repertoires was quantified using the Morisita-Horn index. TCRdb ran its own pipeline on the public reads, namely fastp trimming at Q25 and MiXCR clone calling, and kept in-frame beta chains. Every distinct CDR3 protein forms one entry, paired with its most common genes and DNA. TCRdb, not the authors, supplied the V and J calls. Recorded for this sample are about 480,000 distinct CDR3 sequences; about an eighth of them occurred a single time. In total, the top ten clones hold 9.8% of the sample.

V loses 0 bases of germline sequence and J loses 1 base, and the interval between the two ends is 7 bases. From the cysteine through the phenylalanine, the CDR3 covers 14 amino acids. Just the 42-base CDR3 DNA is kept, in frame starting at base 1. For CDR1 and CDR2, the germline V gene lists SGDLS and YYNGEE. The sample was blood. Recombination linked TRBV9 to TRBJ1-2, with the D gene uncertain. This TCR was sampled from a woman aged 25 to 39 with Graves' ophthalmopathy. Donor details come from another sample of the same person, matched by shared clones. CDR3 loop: CASSVEEVNYGYTF. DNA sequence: TGTGCCAGCAGCGTAGAAGAGGTTAACTATGGCTACACCTTC.